One and the same sample provided the 24 T cell receptor beta chains below, sequenced in a study of T cell responses to AZD1222 COVID-19 vaccine. Assay used: immunoSEQ multiplex PCR; TCRdb lists only in-frame clones, some missing. The sample contains 65,000 to 70,000 clones, roughly 83% of which appear only once. The sequenced sample was peripheral blood, obtained 28 days after the second AZD1222 dose. The receptors were gathered from an adult who received the AZD1222 COVID-19 vaccine.

The chain is built from TRBV5-4 and TRBJ2-7; D not certain. The germline CDR1 and CDR2 sequences are SGHNT and YYREEE (reference sequence). This CDR3 region has 11 residues. The V end lost 5 bases, the J end lost 0 bases, and 3 bases lay between the germline ends. CDR3 residues: CASSSSYEQYF. The DNA for the CDR3 is TGTGCCAGCAGTTCCTCCTACGAGCAGTACTTC.

The chain couples TRBV10-3 to TRBJ1-1; a possible D gene is TRBD1 (6 bases). Trimming removed 3 bases at V and 5 bases at J, with 16 bases between. This CDR3 region has 15 residues. Germline V gene sequence: CDR1 ENHRY, CDR2 SYGVKD. The CDR3 spells CAISDPGVMITEAFF. The CDR3 nucleotides are TGTGCCATCAGTGACCCAGGGGTCATGATTACTGAAGCTTTCTTT.

This clone was picked up one time. The rearrangement joins TRBV15 to TRBJ2-1; 12 positions agree with TRBD2. The CDR3 runs 16 residues. After removal of 5 bases from V and 10 bases from J, the junction contained 12 bases not matched to a gene. CDR1 LNHNV and CDR2 YYDKDF come from the germline V gene (reference sequence). Written as DNA, the CDR3 is TGTGCCACCAGCGAGATAAGGACTAGCGGGGAAGGCGAGCAGTTCTTC. It codes for CATSEIRTSGEGEQFF.

The chain couples TRBV15 to TRBJ1-2, with D unclear. This CDR3 has 14 amino acids. The V gene lost 8 bases and the J gene lost 5 bases, with 18 bases spanning the gap. Germline V gene data show CDR1 as LNHNV and CDR2 as YYDKDF (reference sequence). The CDR3 DNA reads as TGTGCCACCCGGCCCCCGGACGCATTGTATGGCTACACCTTC. This translates into CATRPPDALYGYTF.

V gene TRBV7-9 combines with J gene TRBJ1-6, with D possibly being TRBD1 (5 bases). The V end lost 11 bases, the J end lost 8 bases, and 22 bases lay between the germline ends. The CDR3 consists of 15 residues. CDR1 SEHNR and CDR2 FQNEAQ come from the germline V gene (reference sequence). The CDR3 sequence: CAFDSGGNRDSPLHF. CDR3 DNA: TGTGCCTTCGACTCGGGGGGGAATCGGGATTCACCCCTCCACTTT.

This clone has a handful of counts. The chain has TRBV7-2 and TRBJ2-7, with TRBD2 matching 9 bases. Germline lookup yields CDR1 SGHTA and CDR2 FQGNSA. V was clipped by 4 bases and J by 0 bases; unmatched bases: 7. This CDR3 spans 16 amino acids. CDR3 in DNA: TGTGCCAGCAGCTCCAGTCGACTAGCGGTCTCCTACGAGCAGTACTTC. Translation: CASSSSRLAVSYEQYF.

V and J are TRBV6-5 and TRBJ1-2; D is undetermined. The V gene's germline CDR1 is MNHEY and CDR2 SVGAGI. Trimming removed 10 bases at V and 6 bases at J, with 9 bases between. The CDR3 length is 10 residues. CDR3 residues: CAIALNGYTF. In DNA, the CDR3 is TGTGCCATCGCCCTTAATGGCTACACCTTC.

This sequence joins TRBV4-1 and TRBJ1-4; D possibly corresponds to TRBD1 (6 bases). The CDR3 length is 16 residues. CDR1 and CDR2 (germline): MGHRA, YSYEKL. Trimming stripped 1 base from V and 4 bases from J, with 13 bases between. CDR3: CASSQVQGWVNEKLFF. CDR3 DNA: TGCGCCAGCAGCCAAGTCCAGGGGTGGGTTAATGAAAAACTGTTTTTT.

The count of this clone is one. The chain links TRBV6-6 to TRBJ1-2; D gene unclear. Trimming left V 2 bases short and J 0 bases short, with 7 bases between. The CDR3 covers 14 residues. Germline V gives CDR1 MNHNY, CDR2 SVGAGI (reference sequence). The DNA for the CDR3 is TGTGCCAGCAGTTACGAGACACCTAACTATGGCTACACCTTC. This translates into CASSYETPNYGYTF.

The chain uses TRBV2 and TRBJ1-6, with D unclear. CDR3 length: 14 residues. Germline CDR1 is SNHLY and CDR2 is FYNNEI. The V end lost 4 bases, the J end lost 7 bases, and 11 bases lay between the germline ends. The CDR3 DNA reads as TGTGCCAGCAGTGTTACAGTCCCAAATTCACCCCTCCACTTT. Translated: CASSVTVPNSPLHF.

Written as DNA, the CDR3 is TGTGCCAGTAGTATAGATCACAATAACTATGGCTACACCTTC. This encodes CASSIDHNNYGYTF. The rearrangement joins TRBV19 to TRBJ1-2; unclear D gene. CDR1 is LNHDA, CDR2 SQIVND, per germline (reference sequence). This CDR3 is 14 amino acids long. Between the trimmed V and J ends, which lost 0 bases and 1 base, there was a span of 6 bases.

This clone was counted a single time. The gene calls are TRBV2 and TRBJ1-6; no reliable D call. Trimming shortened V by 1 base and J by 1 base, and 5 bases separated the two germline ends. The CDR3 is 15 amino acids. CDR1 is SNHLY, CDR2 FYNNEI, per germline. The CDR3 region is CASSEGGSYNSPLHF. The DNA for the CDR3 is TGTGCCAGCAGTGAAGGGGGATCCTATAATTCACCCCTCCACTTT.

V and J are TRBV10-3 and TRBJ2-2; perhaps TRBD2 as D (5 bases). The ends were cut back, 7 bases at V and 7 bases at J, with 22 bases in the middle. Germline CDR1 reads ENHRY; CDR2 reads SYGVKD. The CDR3 contains 16 residues. CDR3 region: CAITVGLSGTGGELFF. In DNA, the CDR3 is TGTGCCATCACGGTAGGGCTAAGCGGTACCGGCGGGGAGCTGTTTTTT.

The chain is built from TRBV5-1 and TRBJ2-5; no definite D call. Germline V gene sequence: CDR1 SGHRS, CDR2 YFSETQ. V lost 1 base, J lost 5 bases, and 6 bases lay in between. This CDR3 contains 12 residues. Here the CDR3 reads CASSLFRETQYF. The CDR3 coding sequence is TGCGCCAGCAGCTTGTTCAGGGAGACCCAGTACTTC.

This clone was counted a few times. This rearrangement joins TRBV7-8 to TRBJ2-1; D perhaps matches TRBD1 (6 bases). Germline V gives CDR1 SGHVS, CDR2 FQNEAQ. The CDR3 spans 14 residues. Trimming took 4 bases from V and 0 from J, leaving 7 bases between them. CDR3 sequence (DNA): TGTGCCAGCAGCTCGGGACACTCCTACAATGAGCAGTTCTTC. The encoded protein is CASSSGHSYNEQFF. Using reference TRBV7-8 and TRBJ2-1 for the parts outside the CDR3, the full variable domain is GAGVSQSPRYKVAKRGQDVALRCDPISGHVSLFWYQQALGQGPEFLTYFQNEAQLDKSGLPSDRFFAERPEGSVSTLKIQRTQQEDSAVYLCASSSGHSYNEQFFGPGTRLTVL.

The chain employs TRBV3-1 (or the pseudogene TRBV3-2) and TRBJ2-3, with D perhaps given as TRBD1 or TRBD2 (6 bases each). There are 15 residues in the CDR3. CDR1 is LGHDT, CDR2 YNNKEL, per germline (reference sequence). The ends were cut back, 4 bases at V and 0 bases at J, with 11 bases in the middle. The CDR3 nucleotides are TGTGCCAGCAGCCCTACAGGGACTAGCACAGATACGCAGTATTTT. Protein product: CASSPTGTSTDTQYF.

The rearrangement links TRBV11-2 to TRBJ2-3; possibly TRBD1 for D (6 bases). V lost 6 bases and J 2 bases, leaving 18 bases between the germline ends. The CDR3 contains 16 residues. Germline V CDR1 and CDR2: SGHAT, FQNNGV. CDR3 coding DNA: TGTGCCAGCAGTCCCCTGTTGGACAGAACCACAGATACGCAGTATTTT. Translation: CASSPLLDRTTDTQYF.

CDR3 loop: CASTGVGANVLTF. The CDR3 nucleotides read TGCGCCAGTACAGGGGTCGGGGCCAACGTCCTGACTTTC. This chain uses TRBV10-2 with TRBJ2-6; 7 bases map to TRBD1. CDR1 is WSHSY and CDR2 is SAAADI in the germline V gene. This CDR3 contains 13 residues. The V gene end was trimmed by 9 bases and the J gene end by 4 bases; junction bases not matched to a gene: 3.

The chain couples TRBV5-6 to TRBJ2-7; 9 nucleotides match TRBD2. Germline-derived CDR1 and CDR2 are SGHDT and YYEEEE. V lost 7 bases and J lost 6; bases outside the gene matches: 14. The CDR3 spans 15 residues. The CDR3 DNA follows: TGTGCCAGCCGTACCGTGGACAGGACTAGCGCCGAGCAGTACTTC. It specifies CASRTVDRTSAEQYF.

J is TRBJ2-5 and V is TRBV3-1 (or the pseudogene TRBV3-2), with D tentatively TRBD2 (5 bases). Between the trimmed V and J ends, which lost 1 base and 5 bases, there was a span of 5 bases. The CDR3 loop spans 12 amino acids. Germline V lookup: CDR1 LGHDT, CDR2 YNNKEL (reference sequence). Here the CDR3 reads CASSQGEETQYF. The CDR3 bases are TGTGCCAGCAGCCAAGGGGAGGAGACCCAGTACTTC.

The genes are TRBV15 and TRBJ1-2; 7 bases are shared with TRBD1. This CDR3 is built from 16 residues. V shed 1 base and J 4 bases; nucleotides not matched to a gene: 9. Germline V gene lookup returns CDR1 LNHNV and CDR2 YYDKDF (reference sequence). The CDR3 here is CATSRGDSSYLYGYTF. The CDR3 region has the DNA TGTGCCACCAGCAGAGGGGACAGCTCTTACCTCTATGGCTACACCTTC.

Here the CDR3 DNA reads TGCGCCAGCAGTCTCCAGGTCGGCACCGGGGAGCTGTTTTTT. Its translation is CASSLQVGTGELFF. The rearrangement links TRBV5-1 to TRBJ2-2; D ambiguous. Trimming removed 5 bases at V and 4 bases at J, with 12 bases between. CDR1 and CDR2 from the germline V gene are SGHRS and YFSETQ. CDR3 length: 14 residues.

This clone occurred once. The gene calls are TRBV12-5 and TRBJ2-1; D assignment may be TRBD1 or TRBD2 (5 bases each). Germline CDR1 LGHNT, CDR2 FRNRAP. CDR3 length: 13 residues. V lost 10 bases, J lost 2 bases, and 12 bases lay in between. The CDR3 protein is CATGGPTYNEQFF. Here the CDR3 DNA reads TGTGCTACTGGGGGTCCTACCTACAATGAGCAGTTCTTC.

The rearrangement joins TRBV5-1 to TRBJ1-2, with D tentatively TRBD1 (6 bases). V was pared by 5 bases and J by 8 bases, with 19 bases between. The germline V gene encodes CDR1 SGHRS and CDR2 YFSETQ. The CDR3 runs to 14 residues. The CDR3 region is CASRPTGRNGGYTF. The CDR3 nucleotides read TGCGCCAGCAGACCTACAGGGAGGAATGGCGGCTACACCTTC.